The TCR beta chain described here comes from a study of T-cell memory formation after mild COVID-19. Germline V gene data show CDR1 as MNHEY and CDR2 as SVGEGT. The CDR3 loop spans 13 amino acids. The V end lost 2 bases, the J end lost 3 bases, and 7 bases lay between the germline ends. Constant-segment-primed 5'RACE gave TCR alpha and TCR beta cDNA libraries with sample barcodes and UMIs. TCRdb independently ran MiXCR on the 5' RACE reads; one entry per CDR3 protein. This table holds 29,000 or so distinct CDR3 sequences, around 15% found once. Study-wide findings and caveats: Contracting CD4+ clones were located mainly in CM and EM, and CD8+ clones in EMRA. Clones contracting across day 15 to 85 had a balanced CD4/CD8 profile; later expanding clones leaned CD4+.

In its sample, this clonotype was seen many times. Its matching antigen is unknown. The receptor was derived from an adult who had mild COVID-19 (a few samples of this study predate the infection). Cell type and time point are not known. Sequenced sample: PBMCs or a T cell subset sorted from them (not recorded which). V and J are TRBV6-2 or TRBV6-3 and TRBJ1-2; D is unresolved. CDR3 sequence reads: CASSYEEYYGYTF. The CDR3 DNA is TGTGCCAGCAGTTACGAGGAATACTATGGCTACACCTTC.